These 13 T cell receptor beta chains were sequenced from one sample in a study of shared clonotypes between healthy human individuals. TCRdb's copy holds only in-frame clones and misses some; the assay was immunoSEQ multiplex PCR. The sample lists more than 2,000,000 clones, more than 90% seen once, with under 0.15% in the top ten. Sequencing was performed on naive CD4+ T cells sorted from blood. Subset meaning: CD45RA+ positively selected. The receptors stem from a man between 18 and 29 years old in good health.

V usage is TRBV7-6 and J usage is TRBJ1-6; 9 bases are shared with TRBD1. The V segment lost 5 bases and the J segment 10 bases; nucleotides outside the gene matches: 9. The CDR3 runs to 15 residues. Germline CDR1 is SGHVS and CDR2 is FNYEAQ. CDR3 sequence: CASSPGQGKSSPLHF. For the CDR3, the DNA is TGTGCCAGCAGCCCCGGACAGGGGAAAAGCTCACCCCTCCACTTT.

The chain joins TRBV10-3 to TRBJ1-5; 8 bases are shared with TRBD1. Germline CDR1 ENHRY, CDR2 SYGVKD. There are 17 residues in the CDR3. V dropped 0 bases and J dropped 0; count of bases not matched to a gene: 4. The CDR3 DNA sequence: TGTGCCATCAGTGAGTCACTGACAGGGGATAGCAATCAGCCCCAGCATTTT. Translation: CAISESLTGDSNQPQHF.

The chain has TRBV5-3 and TRBJ2-7; D is possibly TRBD2 (5 bases). TRBV5-3 qualifies as an ORF whose function is uncertain. This CDR3 is built from 15 residues. V was cut by 6 bases and J by 1 base, with 17 bases left in between. CDR3 nucleotide sequence: TGTGCCAGAAACCGGACTGGGGATTTATCCTACGAGCAGTACTTC. Its protein is CARNRTGDLSYEQYF.

This sequence joins TRBV6-1 and TRBJ2-7; D may be TRBD1 (6 bases). Trimming took 7 bases from V and 5 from J, leaving 15 bases between them. This CDR3 region has 13 residues. Germline assignment: CDR1 MNHNS and CDR2 SASEGT. CDR3 coding DNA: TGTGCCAGCACCGGACAGAGGAGCCACGAGCAGTACTTC. Protein sequence: CASTGQRSHEQYF.

The V call is TRBV13, the J call TRBJ2-1; TRBD1 agrees at 11 bases. Germline CDR1 reads PRHDT; CDR2 reads FYEKMQ (reference sequence). This CDR3 is 15 amino acids long. The V gene end was trimmed by 2 bases and the J gene end by 5 bases; junction bases not matched to a gene: 2. The CDR3 reads CASSLWTGGNNEQFF. For the CDR3, the DNA is TGTGCCAGCAGCTTATGGACAGGGGGCAACAATGAGCAGTTCTTC.

The chain links TRBV6-6 to TRBJ2-2; possibly TRBD2 for D (5 bases). This CDR3 is built from 13 residues. V lost 2 bases and J lost 6, with 7 bases in between. The germline gives CDR1 MNHNY, CDR2 SVGAGI (reference sequence). CDR3 coding DNA: TGTGCCAGCAGTTACGGAGGTTCCGGGGAGCTGTTTTTT. Its translation is CASSYGGSGELFF.

The chain has TRBV7-9 and TRBJ2-2; 10 bases agree with TRBD2. The CDR3 sequence is 16 residues long. Per germline, CDR1 SEHNR and CDR2 FQNEAQ (reference sequence). The V gene end was trimmed by 4 bases and the J gene end by 6 bases; junction bases not matched to a gene: 8. CDR3 amino acids: CASSSSSGGAPGELFF. DNA of the CDR3: TGTGCCAGCAGCTCCTCGAGCGGGGGGGCCCCCGGGGAGCTGTTTTTT.

In regard to this clone: Other DNA sequences of this sample code for an identical CDR3. This chain connects TRBV6-5 to TRBJ2-7, with D hard to call. V was shortened by 6 bases and J by 3 bases, with 6 bases between the two germline ends. There are 11 residues in the CDR3. Germline V gives CDR1 MNHEY, CDR2 SVGAGI. CDR3 nucleotides: TGTGCCAGCAGACGCGGCTACGAGCAGTACTTC. It specifies CASRRGYEQYF.

The rearrangement links TRBV7-8 to TRBJ1-1; D may be TRBD1 (5 bases). This CDR3 is 14 amino acids long. CDR1 SGHVS and CDR2 FQNEAQ come from the germline V gene. V gave up 6 bases and J gave up 1 base, with 12 bases separating them. Here the CDR3 reads CASSHQRGNTEAFF. The CDR3 nucleotides are TGTGCCAGCAGTCACCAGAGGGGGAACACTGAAGCTTTCTTT.

V usage is TRBV14 and J usage is TRBJ2-2, with 9 nucleotides matching TRBD1. J was trimmed by 5 bases and V by 1 base; bases with no gene match: 5. Per the germline V gene, CDR1 is SGHDN and CDR2 is FVKESK. There are 16 residues in the CDR3. The CDR3 region is CASSQVTGGWTGELFF. CDR3 nucleotide sequence: TGTGCCAGCAGCCAAGTGACAGGGGGATGGACCGGGGAGCTGTTTTTT.

The rearrangement uses TRBV28 and TRBJ1-5, with D perhaps matching TRBD1 (5 bases). The CDR3 contains 15 residues. Germline V lookup: CDR1 MDHEN, CDR2 SYDVKM. Between the trimmed V and J ends, which lost 3 bases and 1 base, there was a span of 10 bases. This CDR3 reads CASSLWGTSNQPQHF. Written as DNA, the CDR3 is TGTGCCAGCAGTTTGTGGGGGACGAGCAATCAGCCCCAGCATTTT.

This rearrangement joins TRBV5-3 to TRBJ2-4; 7 bases fit TRBD1. TRBV5-3 is flagged as an ORF with uncertain function. Unmatched junction bases numbered 15, after V lost 5 bases and J lost 1 base. This CDR3 contains 18 residues. The CDR3 loop is CARSTGTVSSGAKNIQYF. CDR3 nucleotides: TGTGCCAGAAGTACCGGGACAGTTTCGTCGGGGGCCAAAAACATTCAGTACTTC.

The V gene is TRBV5-1, the J gene TRBJ2-5; 12 bases agree with TRBD2. The CDR3 spans 17 residues. Germline loops: CDR1 SGHRS, CDR2 YFSETQ. With 0 bases clipped from V and 2 bases from J, the junction kept 5 bases outside the gene matches. Here the CDR3 DNA reads TGCGCCAGCAGCTTGGCGGGACTAGCGGGTAAACAAGAGACCCAGTACTTC. It is translated as CASSLAGLAGKQETQYF.